Listed here is a single T cell receptor beta chain. The antigen is not known. This sample stems from a study of early T cells in non-severe SARS-CoV-2 infection. Broader study findings: Lookups in VDJdb leaned toward anti-spike CD8 responses and missed private and CD4 specificities.

The CDR3 runs 16 residues. V lost 1 base and J 7 bases, leaving 17 bases between the germline ends. CDR1 is MGHRA and CDR2 is YSYEKL in the germline V gene. cDNA molecules, individually, were tagged with unique molecular identifiers. TCRdb independently ran MiXCR on the 5' RACE reads; one entry per CDR3 protein. The sample consists of roughly 75,000 distinct CDR3 sequences, over 9% of them appearing once. This receptor was identified in an adult who was a healthcare worker with PCR-confirmed SARS-CoV-2 infection or an uninfected control (not recorded which). The sequenced material came from whole blood. The rearrangement links TRBV4-1 to TRBJ2-4; the D gene is possibly TRBD2 (6 bases). The CDR3 spells CASSQVEGRWGNIQYF. CDR3 sequence (DNA): TGCGCCAGCAGCCAAGTGGAGGGGAGGTGGGGGAACATTCAGTACTTC.